The T cell receptor beta chain under discussion was sequenced for a study of blood T cells in healthy people across ages. This CDR3 spans 13 amino acids. Trimming at V came to 2 bases and at J to 3 bases, leaving 3 bases not matched to a gene. Germline values: CDR1 SQVTM, CDR2 ANQGSEA. It was approximately 10 milliliters of peripheral blood that were drawn from each donor. There are a few counts of this clonotype. Using a J-beta primer mix together with a sample-barcoded 5' primer, a second PCR was run for about 6 to 11 cycles. Each cDNA molecule, via a template-switch adaptor with 12 random nucleotides, was tagged. TCRdb called the 5' RACE reads again in MiXCR, with one record for every CDR3 protein. Counted here are more than 1.4 million distinct CDR3 sequences, around 39% occurring once; the ten biggest clones make up roughly 7.9%.

The source material was blood. The clonotype originates from a woman aged 18-29 years in good health. The chain employs TRBV29-1 and TRBJ1-2; TRBD1 agrees at 7 bases. Here the CDR3 DNA reads TGCAGCGTTGAACGCCAGGGGGACTATGGCTACACCTTC. Protein product: CSVERQGDYGYTF.